The sample holds many counts of the clone carrying this TCR beta chain. Antigen unknown. The data belong to a study of regulatory T cells in long-lasting Graves disease. Study-wide findings and caveats: There were preferences for TRBV28, TRBJ1-2 and TRBJ2-5 in persistent disease. Those with persistent Graves' had less TCR diversity than newly diagnosed patients. The sample size was small, and this may have reduced accuracy.

The CDR3 has 18 amino acids. Germline assignment: CDR1 SGHVS and CDR2 FQNEAQ. V was cut by 7 bases and J by 0 bases, with 19 bases left in between. Time point: newly diagnosed GD, antithyroid drugs for less than 3 months. Construction of the TCR library relied on RNA isolated from PBMCs. Building the TCR beta libraries relied on iRepertoire HTBI primers, and CDR3 regions underwent Arm-PCR. TCRdb called the multiplex PCR reads again in MiXCR, with one record for every CDR3 protein. This sample has 240,000 or so distinct CDR3 sequences, with around 21% found just once. The sequencing used peripheral blood mononuclear cells (PBMCs), collected at new diagnosis, from a patient treated with antithyroid drugs. The TCR comes from a female donor with Graves disease. This rearrangement joins TRBV7-8 to TRBJ2-6; D is possibly TRBD1 or TRBD2 (5 bases each). DNA of the CDR3: TGTGCCAGCACGACGGCGAGGGGCTTTATCTCTGGGGCCAACGTCCTGACTTTC. Protein sequence: CASTTARGFISGANVLTF.